Sequencing of this TCR beta chain was carried out in a study of cytomegalovirus exposure and HLA in healthy donors. Whole-study findings and limits: About 87% or about 30% of the time was how often most TCR beta V segments were productive, according to an earlier analysis.

The V end lost 5 bases, the J end lost 0 bases, and 22 bases lay between the germline ends. Germline loops: CDR1 SGDLS, CDR2 YYNGEE. The CDR3 is made up of 18 amino acids. As for this clone: Its antigen is unknown. Different DNA sequences within this sample yield the same CDR3.

13 Jbeta primers and 60 Vbeta primers were used for the PCR. Authors' methods: Unique TCR beta chains numbered around 80 million in a later analysis, with 10 million to 14 million shared. TCRdb's copy holds only in-frame clones and misses some; the assay was immunoSEQ multiplex PCR. For V, J and clone size, that table is used; D and trimming come from the DNA. The table lists around 130,000 clones. This chain links TRBV9 with TRBJ2-3; D is perhaps TRBD2 (6 bases). Sample: PBMCs. This TCR derives from a woman in her thirties or forties in good health and CMV-seronegative. CDR3 sequence (DNA): TGTGCCAGCAGTACCCCTGGAGGGTGGGTGCCTAGCACAGATACGCAGTATTTT. As protein: CASSTPGGWVPSTDTQYF.